This TCR beta chain was recorded in a study of blood T cell repertoires in COVID-19. At the level of the study: Italy, Spain and the United States were the sources of the convalescent and acute COVID-19 samples. T cells, B-cell-depleted T cells, or PBMCs supplied cDNA or gDNA.

The table lists this clone with a few counts. The CDR3 loop spans 16 amino acids. Trimming pared 0 bases from V and 1 base from J, leaving 10 bases between. CDR1 is LGHNA and CDR2 is YNFKEQ in the germline V gene. Authors' data handling: Reference gene primer amplification gave estimated nucleated cell counts. Clones were sequenced by immunoSEQ multiplex PCR, and TCRdb holds only the in-frame ones, with some missing. The V and J calls and clone size come from that table; D and trimming were worked out from the DNA. The sample carries about 150,000 clones, roughly 84% recorded once. J is TRBJ1-3 and V is TRBV4-2, with TRBD1 as a possible D gene (6 bases). The source material was peripheral blood. This TCR derives from a woman aged 50 to 60 with acute or convalescent COVID-19. The CDR3 region is CASSQDRGTSGNTIYF. CDR3 bases: TGTGCCAGCAGCCAAGATAGGGGGACGTCTGGAAACACCATATATTTT.